The 3 T cell receptor beta chains presented below share a single source sample, sequenced in a study of regulatory T cells in long-lasting Graves disease (dated by TCRdb to the early 2020s). According to the study, the label for this sample's time point signals: newly diagnosed GD, antithyroid drugs for less than 3 months. For both TCR sequencing and RNA sequencing, RNA was extracted from PBMCs using TRIzol. Preparation of the library involved multiplex PCR. TCRdb lists the instrument as Illumina HiSeq 4000. TCR beta libraries were built with iRepertoire HTBI primers and Arm-PCR amplification of CDR3 regions. TCRdb reworked the public reads: Q25 trimming with fastp, MiXCR clone assembly, productive beta chains retained. A single entry per CDR3 protein holds the most common genes and DNA from its merged rows. A total of hundreds of thousands of distinct CDR3 sequences appear in this sample, roughly 16% of them only once. The ten largest clones capture 20% to 25% of the sample.

The sample also formed part of further work on T cells in Graves' hyperthyroidism and ophthalmopathy.

This specimen consisted of peripheral blood mononuclear cells (PBMCs), obtained at new diagnosis, from a patient treated with antithyroid drugs. The receptors originated from a middle-aged woman with Graves disease. Donor details come from another sample of the same person, matched by shared clones.

Worth noting for this clonotype: This clone may be a read error of a much larger clone one base away. The chain is built from TRBV6-5 and TRBJ1-5; no clear D. Between the trimmed V and J ends, which lost 0 bases and 5 bases, there was a span of 5 bases. This CDR3 comprises 13 residues. Per germline, CDR1 MNHEY and CDR2 SVGAGI. CDR3 in amino acids: CASSYSADQPQHF. The DNA for the CDR3 is TGTGCCAGCAGTTACTCTGCCGATCAGCCCCAGCATTTT.

This clonotype was observed a few times. The rearrangement uses TRBV6-1 and TRBJ1-2, with D tentatively TRBD1 (5 bases). CDR3 length: 14 residues. Germline lookup yields CDR1 MNHNS and CDR2 SASEGT. The V gene lost 7 bases and the J gene lost 1 base, with 13 bases spanning the gap. The CDR3 loop reads CASIEPGINYGYTF. Here the CDR3 DNA reads TGTGCCAGCATAGAACCAGGGATTAACTATGGCTACACCTTC.

As regards this clonotype: Being one base from a much bigger clone, this may be a read error. The V call is TRBV12-3 or TRBV12-4, the J call TRBJ2-5, with D tentatively TRBD2 (6 bases). The CDR3 extends over 16 amino acids. V was trimmed by 4 bases and J by 7 bases, leaving 22 bases between them. The CDR3 DNA sequence: TGTGCCAGCAGTTGGGAAGCGGGCGCGTCTGCTGGGACCCAGTACTTC. Protein: CASSWEAGASAGTQYF.